This T cell receptor beta chain derives from a study of blood T cell repertoires in COVID-19. The count of this clone is one. Per the study methods: Reference gene primer amplification in the assay estimated nucleated cell counts. The method was immunoSEQ multiplex PCR; TCRdb's version includes in-frame clones alone and lacks a portion of them. D and trimming come from the DNA, and the V and J calls and clone size come from that table. Of approximately 400,000 clones in the sample, more than 70% are singletons; the top ten hold 10% to 15%. Germline-derived CDR1 and CDR2 are SGHRS and YFSETQ. The V end was cut by 6 bases, the J end by 1 base, with 16 bases between. This CDR3 comprises 15 residues.

This TCR came from a woman in her 50s with COVID-19, enrolled during active disease. The sequencing sample was made of peripheral blood. This chain uses TRBV5-1 with TRBJ1-1; tentatively, D is TRBD1 (6 bases). CDR3 coding DNA: TGCGCCAGCATCGGGGGGCTGGGGAAGAACACTGAAGCTTTCTTT. It yields the protein CASIGGLGKNTEAFF.